This entry lists 9 T cell receptor beta chains sequenced from one sample in a study of beta chain features in type 1 diabetes. The investigators reverse transcribed all of the isolated RNA, so they sequenced expressed TCRB transcripts. The method was immunoSEQ multiplex PCR; TCRdb's version includes in-frame clones alone and lacks a portion of them. The sample contains about 620,000 clones, around 16% of which appear only once. The sequencing input was naive CD4+ T cells from blood. The origin of the receptors is a man younger than 35 in good health.

The chain uses TRBV5-1 and TRBJ1-4; the D is unclear. Germline CDR1 reads SGHRS; CDR2 reads YFSETQ. The CDR3 totals 14 residues. Between the trimmed V and J ends, which lost 0 bases and 3 bases, there was a span of 6 bases. Here the CDR3 reads CASSLERANEKLFF. The CDR3 bases are TGCGCCAGCAGCTTGGAGAGAGCTAATGAAAAACTGTTTTTT.

The rearrangement joins TRBV7-3 to TRBJ2-3; D gene unclear. The CDR3 runs to 14 residues. Germline V gene sequence: CDR1 SGHTA, CDR2 FQGTGA. Trimming left V 6 bases short and J 1 base short, with 11 bases between. The CDR3 is CASRRSSGTDTQYF. The CDR3 DNA reads as TGTGCCAGCAGGAGATCCAGCGGCACAGATACGCAGTATTTT.

Only a few counts were recorded for this clone. J is TRBJ2-5 and V is TRBV25-1, with D possibly being TRBD2 (5 bases). From germline, CDR1 is MGHDK and CDR2 SYGVNS. CDR3 size: 13 residues. Trimming left V 8 bases short and J 3 bases short, with 13 bases between. The chain's CDR3 is CASCVRDEETQYF. The CDR3 DNA reads TGTGCCAGCTGTGTCCGGGATGAAGAGACCCAGTACTTC.

The sample holds a few counts of this clone. V gene TRBV6-1 combines with J gene TRBJ1-1; no reliable D call. The CDR3 has 14 amino acids. The ends were cut back, 6 bases at V and 2 bases at J, with 13 bases in the middle. Germline-derived CDR1 and CDR2 are MNHNS and SASEGT. This CDR3 is CASRGGTINTEAFF. The DNA for the CDR3 is TGTGCCAGCAGGGGCGGCACAATTAACACTGAAGCTTTCTTT.

In this sample, this clone turned up a few times. V gene TRBV28 combines with J gene TRBJ2-4; D is uncertain. Looked up from germline, CDR1 is MDHEN and CDR2 is SYDVKM. The V and J ends lost 3 bases and 0 bases respectively, with 12 bases between them. The CDR3 sequence is 16 residues long. Here the CDR3 reads CASSFEQRIAKNIQYF. The CDR3 DNA follows: TGTGCCAGCAGTTTTGAACAGCGAATAGCCAAAAACATTCAGTACTTC.

J is TRBJ1-1 and V is TRBV28; 11 positions agree with TRBD1. V lost 6 bases to trimming and J lost 8 bases; unmatched junction nucleotides: 11. The CDR3 loop spans 15 amino acids. Germline V CDR1 and CDR2: MDHEN, SYDVKM. CDR3 nucleotides: TGTGCCAGCAGGGTTCCGCCGGGACAGGGGGACGAAGCTTTCTTT. Its protein product is CASRVPPGQGDEAFF. Drawing the rest from reference TRBV28 and TRBJ1-1, the complete variable domain is DVKVTQSSRYLVKRTGEKVFLECVQDMDHENMFWYRQDPGLGLRLIYFSYDVKMKEKGDIPEGYSVSREKKERFSLILESASTNQTSMYLCASRVPPGQGDEAFFGQGTRLTVV.

The table lists this clone with a few counts. The chain's CDR3 is CASSFLAGRAGANVLTF. CDR3 DNA: TGTGCCAGCAGTTTTCTAGCGGGAAGGGCTGGGGCCAACGTCCTGACTTTC. The chain carries TRBV27 and TRBJ2-6, with 9 nucleotides matching TRBD2. Germline V CDR1 and CDR2: MNHEY, SMNVEV (reference sequence). V trimming: 3 bases; J trimming: 2 bases; junction bases outside the gene matches: 5. The CDR3 covers 17 residues.

This clone was seen a few times. This sequence joins TRBV27 and TRBJ1-2, with TRBD1 identical over 10 bases. Trimming at V came to 10 bases and at J to 1 base, leaving 18 bases not matched to a gene. The CDR3 covers 18 residues. Germline V lookup: CDR1 MNHEY, CDR2 SMNVEV (reference sequence). CDR3 in DNA: TGTGCCACCTTACCGCATAGGGACAGGGGTTCTGGTAACTATGGCTACACCTTC. Translated: CATLPHRDRGSGNYGYTF.

The chain has TRBV28 and TRBJ2-7, with 7 positions matching TRBD1. In germline, CDR1 is MDHEN, CDR2 SYDVKM. Losses at the gene ends were 6 bases for V and 6 bases for J; bases not matched to a gene: 17. The CDR3 is 16 amino acids. As DNA, the CDR3 is TGTGCCAGCAGCCTTGGGGCAACACAGGGGTCAGGCGAGCAGTACTTC. The encoded protein is CASSLGATQGSGEQYF.